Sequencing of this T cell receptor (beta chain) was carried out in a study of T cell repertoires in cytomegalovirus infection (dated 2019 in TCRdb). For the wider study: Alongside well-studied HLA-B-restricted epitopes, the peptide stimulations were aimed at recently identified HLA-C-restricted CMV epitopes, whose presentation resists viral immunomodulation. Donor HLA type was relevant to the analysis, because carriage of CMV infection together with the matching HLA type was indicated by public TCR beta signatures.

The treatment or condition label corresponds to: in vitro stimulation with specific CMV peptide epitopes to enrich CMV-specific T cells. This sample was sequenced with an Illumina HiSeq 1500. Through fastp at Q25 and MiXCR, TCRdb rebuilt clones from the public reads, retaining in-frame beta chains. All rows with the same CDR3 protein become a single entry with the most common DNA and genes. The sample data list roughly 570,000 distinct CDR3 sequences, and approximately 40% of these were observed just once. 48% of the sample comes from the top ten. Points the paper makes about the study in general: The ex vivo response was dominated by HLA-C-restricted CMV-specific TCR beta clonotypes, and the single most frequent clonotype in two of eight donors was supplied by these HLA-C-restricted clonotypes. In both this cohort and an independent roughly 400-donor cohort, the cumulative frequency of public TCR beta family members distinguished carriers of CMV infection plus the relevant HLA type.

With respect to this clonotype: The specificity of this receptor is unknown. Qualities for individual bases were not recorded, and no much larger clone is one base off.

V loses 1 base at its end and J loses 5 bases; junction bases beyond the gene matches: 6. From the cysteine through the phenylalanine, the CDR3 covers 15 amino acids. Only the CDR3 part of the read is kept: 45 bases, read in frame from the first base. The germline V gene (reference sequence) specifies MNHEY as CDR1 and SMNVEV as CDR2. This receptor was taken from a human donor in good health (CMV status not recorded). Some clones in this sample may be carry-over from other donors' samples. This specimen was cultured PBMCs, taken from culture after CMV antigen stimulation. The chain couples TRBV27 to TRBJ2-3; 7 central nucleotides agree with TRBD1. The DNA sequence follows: TGTGCCAGCAGTTTATGGGTAGGGGGCAGAGATACGCAGTATTTT. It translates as CASSLWVGGRDTQYF.